These 6 T cell receptor beta chains came from one sample sequenced in a study of cytotoxic CD8 clonotypes in ibrutinib-treated CLL. Measured with immunoSEQ multiplex PCR; TCRdb has only the in-frame clones, and not every one. The sample includes roughly 51,000 clones, 53% of them seen just once. Sample: PBMCs, taken after 12 months of ibrutinib treatment. Receptors were obtained from a human donor with chronic lymphocytic leukemia.

This clone has more than one count but fewer than ten. The chain combines TRBV2 with TRBJ1-1; 8 bases match TRBD1. The CDR3 runs 15 residues. The V and J ends lost 6 bases and 4 bases, in that order; junction bases with no gene match: 10. CDR1 is SNHLY and CDR2 is FYNNEI in the germline V gene. CDR3 in amino acids: CASSAGGQVFTEAFF. In DNA form, the CDR3 reads TGTGCCAGCAGCGCCGGGGGACAGGTATTCACTGAAGCTTTCTTT.

This clone occurred a few times. This chain links TRBV6-1 with TRBJ2-3, with a weak D call TRBD2 (5 bases). The CDR3 consists of 12 residues. The V end lost 6 bases, the J end lost 5 bases, and 9 bases lay between the germline ends. Germline V gene data show CDR1 as MNHNS and CDR2 as SASEGT. CDR3 nucleotides: TGTGCCAGCAGAACCGGACTAGATACGCAGTATTTT. Translated: CASRTGLDTQYF.

Only a few counts were recorded for this clone. The chain joins TRBV9 to TRBJ2-3, with D uncertain. The CDR3 is made up of 17 amino acids. From germline, CDR1 is SGDLS and CDR2 YYNGEE. Deletions cut 4 bases from V and 0 bases from J, with 18 bases between. The CDR3 protein is CASSSQTVMTSTDTQYF. The CDR3 coding sequence is TGTGCCAGCAGCTCACAGACTGTAATGACTAGCACAGATACGCAGTATTTT.

The chain carries TRBV18 and TRBJ1-5; 7 bases map to TRBD1. The germline CDR1 and CDR2 sequences are KGHSH and LQKENI. CDR3 length: 13 amino acids. V was clipped by 6 bases and J by 7 bases; unmatched bases: 6. The chain's CDR3 is CASSQDRDQPQHF. For the CDR3, the DNA is TGTGCCAGCTCCCAAGACAGGGACCAGCCCCAGCATTTT.

The chain couples TRBV2 to TRBJ1-2; D not resolved. Trimming left V 6 bases short and J 3 bases short, with 11 bases between. This CDR3 region has 13 residues. Germline loops: CDR1 SNHLY, CDR2 FYNNEI. The CDR3 DNA sequence: TGTGCCAGCAGCGTACAGAGAGACTATGGCTACACCTTC. Amino acids: CASSVQRDYGYTF.

The chain has TRBV9 and TRBJ1-3; a weak D match, TRBD1 (5 bases). V was cut by 0 bases and J by 0 bases, with 10 bases left in between. Germline CDR1 is SGDLS and CDR2 is YYNGEE. The CDR3 is made up of 16 amino acids. For the CDR3, the DNA is TGTGCCAGCAGCGTAGAGACAGCCTACTCTGGAAACACCATATATTTT. Translated: CASSVETAYSGNTIYF.